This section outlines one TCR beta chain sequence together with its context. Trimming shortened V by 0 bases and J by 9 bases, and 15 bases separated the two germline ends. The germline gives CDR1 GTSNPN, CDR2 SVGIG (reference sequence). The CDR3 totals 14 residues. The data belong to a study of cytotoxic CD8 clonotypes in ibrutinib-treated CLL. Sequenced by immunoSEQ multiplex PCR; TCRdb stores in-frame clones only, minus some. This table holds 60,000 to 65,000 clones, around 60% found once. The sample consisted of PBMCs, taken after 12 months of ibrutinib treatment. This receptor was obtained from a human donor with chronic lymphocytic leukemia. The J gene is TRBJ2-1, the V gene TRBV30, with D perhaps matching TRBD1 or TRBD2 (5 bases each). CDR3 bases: TGTGCCTGGAGTGTTGGGACCCCCCTGGTTGAGCAGTTCTTC. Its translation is CAWSVGTPLVEQFF.